These 17 T cell receptor beta chains came from one sample sequenced in a study of blood T cell repertoires in COVID-19. The protocol was immunoSEQ multiplex PCR, while the TCRdb copy is restricted to in-frame clones and leaves out a portion. Of 100,000 or so clones in the sample, 65% to 90% were seen once. The specimen sequenced was peripheral blood. The receptors here all came from a man aged 60-69 years with acute or convalescent COVID-19.

The J gene is TRBJ1-1, the V gene TRBV10-3; 7 nucleotides agree with TRBD1. V dropped 6 bases and J dropped 3; count of bases not matched to a gene: 7. Germline loops: CDR1 ENHRY, CDR2 SYGVKD. This CDR3 region has 14 residues. For the CDR3, the DNA is TGTGCCATCAGCGCAACTGACAGGGACACTGAAGCTTTCTTT. It is translated as CAISATDRDTEAFF.

The V call is TRBV29-1, the J call TRBJ1-1; no definite D call. CDR1 and CDR2 from the germline V gene are SQVTM and ANQGSEA. V was shortened by 6 bases and J by 4 bases, with 15 bases between the two germline ends. The CDR3 spans 13 residues. CDR3 residues: CSVSFGSGTEAFF. The CDR3 region has the DNA TGCAGCGTCTCGTTCGGGTCGGGCACTGAAGCTTTCTTT.

Here the CDR3 DNA reads TGTGCCAGCAGCTTGGGAGGGTTGAGGCGAGATACGCAGTATTTT. It is translated as CASSLGGLRRDTQYF. The chain carries TRBV5-4 and TRBJ2-3; D might be TRBD2 (5 bases). The CDR3 runs 15 residues. Germline lookup yields CDR1 SGHNT and CDR2 YYREEE (reference sequence). V was trimmed by 0 bases and J by 5 bases, leaving 13 bases between them.

This clone was seen just once. The chain employs TRBV9 and TRBJ2-2, with a possible D match to TRBD2 (6 bases). This CDR3 spans 16 amino acids. Trimming cost V 2 bases and J 4 bases, with 15 bases left between them. CDR1 is SGDLS, CDR2 YYNGEE, per germline. Here the CDR3 DNA reads TGTGCCAGCAGCGTCTGGAGGGGCCTCACCACCGGGGAGCTGTTTTTT. Amino acids: CASSVWRGLTTGELFF.

CDR3 sequence (DNA): TGTGCCAGCAGTGAAGTCAGGGGGCGATACCCCCACTATGGCTACACCTTC. The encoded protein is CASSEVRGRYPHYGYTF. The chain links TRBV6-1 to TRBJ1-2, with 8 positions matching TRBD1. Germline V CDR1 and CDR2: MNHNS, SASEGT. The CDR3 extends over 17 amino acids. The V segment lost 1 base and the J segment 3 bases; nucleotides outside the gene matches: 10.

The chain couples TRBV6-4 to TRBJ2-1; 8 bases match TRBD2. Germline CDR1 is MRHNA and CDR2 is SNTAGT. The CDR3 sequence is 15 residues long. J gave up 5 bases and V 6 bases, and 9 bases lay outside the gene matches. The CDR3 loop is CASREGRGGHNEQFF. CDR3 DNA: TGTGCCAGCAGGGAAGGCCGGGGGGGCCACAATGAGCAGTTCTTC.

This clone appeared a single time. This rearrangement joins TRBV11-2 to TRBJ2-7; 11 bases agree with TRBD2. CDR1 is SGHAT, CDR2 FQNNGV, per germline. CDR3 length: 18 residues. J lost 2 bases, V lost 0 bases, and 9 bases had no gene match. The CDR3 loop is CASSLDSRLAGTPYEQYF. As DNA, the CDR3 is TGTGCCAGCAGCTTAGATTCCCGACTAGCGGGGACCCCCTACGAGCAGTACTTC.

The genes are TRBV12-2 and TRBJ2-7; the table's D call of TRBD2 was not tested on the DNA. TRBV12-2 is flagged as a pseudogene. The CDR3 runs to 17 residues. CDR3 nucleotides: TGTGCAAGTCGCTTAGGCCTAGCGGGAGCTGGGGCCTACGAGCAGTACTTC. Encoded protein: CASRLGLAGAGAYEQYF.

The rearrangement joins TRBV3-1 (or the pseudogene TRBV3-2) to TRBJ1-4; the D is unclear. The V end lost 2 bases, the J end lost 4 bases, and 11 bases lay between the germline ends. The V gene's germline CDR1 is LGHDT and CDR2 YNNKEL (reference sequence). CDR3 length: 15 amino acids. The CDR3: CASSQLDGINEKLFF. The CDR3 region has the DNA TGTGCCAGCAGCCAACTAGACGGAATTAATGAAAAACTGTTTTTT.

V is TRBV4-1 and J is TRBJ1-2; the D gene is possibly TRBD1 (6 bases). The germline V and J ends were trimmed by 0 bases and 3 bases, with 17 bases remaining between them. Per the germline V gene, CDR1 is MGHRA and CDR2 is YSYEKL. There are 17 residues in the CDR3. CDR3 sequence: CASSQDLVGGADYGYTF. DNA of the CDR3: TGCGCCAGCAGCCAAGACCTGGTTGGGGGCGCGGACTATGGCTACACCTTC.

The gene calls are TRBV21-1 and TRBJ1-2. TRBV21-1 is marked as a pseudogene. CDR3 size: 16 residues. The CDR3 sequence: CASIPPPRSGGHGYTF. CDR3 sequence (DNA): TGTGCCAGCATCCCCCCCCCGAGAAGCGGAGGCCATGGCTACACCTTC.

This clone has a single count. This chain uses TRBV15 with TRBJ1-1; D is uncertain. The V end was cut by 0 bases, the J end by 6 bases, with 5 bases between. Germline CDR1 LNHNV, CDR2 YYDKDF (reference sequence). The CDR3 has 12 amino acids. CDR3 nucleotides: TGTGCCACCAGCAGAGAAACATCTGAAGCTTTCTTT. Encoded protein: CATSRETSEAFF. The entire variable domain, with the rest obtained from reference TRBV15 and TRBJ1-1, is as follows: DAMVIQNPRYQVTQFGKPVTLSCSQTLNHNVMYWYQQKSSQAPKLLFHYYDKDFNNEADTPDNFQSRRPNTSFCFLDIRSPGLGDTAMYLCATSRETSEAFFGQGTRLTVV.

This chain links TRBV14 with TRBJ2-5; D uncertain. The CDR3 totals 15 residues. Trimming shortened V by 4 bases and J by 4 bases, and 16 bases separated the two germline ends. Germline values: CDR1 SGHDN, CDR2 FVKESK. CDR3 sequence reads: CASSRAPFLGETQYF. The DNA for the CDR3 is TGTGCCAGCAGCCGGGCTCCATTTTTAGGAGAGACCCAGTACTTC.

The rearrangement links TRBV27 to TRBJ1-5; D possibly corresponds to TRBD1 (5 bases). There are 14 residues in the CDR3. Germline V lookup: CDR1 MNHEY, CDR2 SMNVEV (reference sequence). The V gene lost 3 bases and the J gene lost 6 bases, with 12 bases spanning the gap. CDR3 amino acids: CASSFEGAGQPQHF. For the CDR3, the DNA is TGTGCCAGCAGTTTTGAAGGGGCCGGTCAGCCCCAGCATTTT.

The chain is built from TRBV5-1 and TRBJ2-1; 8 positions agree with TRBD2. CDR1 is SGHRS and CDR2 is YFSETQ in the germline V gene. This CDR3 spans 14 amino acids. The V segment lost 5 bases and the J segment 0 bases; nucleotides outside the gene matches: 1. CDR3 amino acids: CASSREGSYNEQFF. In DNA form, the CDR3 reads TGCGCCAGCAGTCGGGAGGGCTCCTACAATGAGCAGTTCTTC.

The genes are TRBV27 and TRBJ1-2, with unresolved D. Between the trimmed V and J ends, which lost 5 bases and 4 bases, there was a span of 14 bases. The germline V gene encodes CDR1 MNHEY and CDR2 SMNVEV (reference sequence). This CDR3 has 14 amino acids. CDR3: CASSIRAGVYGYTF. The DNA of the CDR3 is TGTGCCAGCAGTATCCGGGCCGGGGTCTATGGCTACACCTTC.

This chain connects TRBV16 to TRBJ2-6, with D possibly TRBD1 on 6 matching bases. V dropped 4 bases and J dropped 2 bases, with 18 bases sitting between them. The CDR3 covers 18 residues. CDR1 is KGHSY and CDR2 is FQNENV in the germline V gene. The CDR3 DNA sequence: TGTGCCAGCAGCCTGCTTTGGGCAGGGGATGCTGGGGCCAACGTCCTGACTTTC. Protein: CASSLLWAGDAGANVLTF. The variable domain in full, completed from reference TRBV16 and TRBJ2-6, reads GEEVAQTPKHLVRGEGQKAKLYCAPIKGHSYVFWYQQVLKNEFKFLISFQNENVFDETGMPKERFSAKCLPNSPCSLEIQATKLEDSAVYFCASSLLWAGDAGANVLTFGAGSRLTVL.